These 14 T cell receptor beta chains were sequenced from one sample in a study of T cells in Graves' hyperthyroidism and ophthalmopathy. RNA transcripts were the template for amplifying TCR beta CDR3 regions. A set of HTBI primers served as the primers for a first-round RT-PCR of the TCR CDR3. Using its own MiXCR run on the multiplex PCR reads, TCRdb lists one record per CDR3 protein. The profile shows under 750,000 distinct CDR3 sequences, roughly a sixth of them singletons. Sequencing was carried out using blood. The receptors were gathered from a woman in her fifties or sixties with Graves' hyperthyroidism that later progressed to Graves' ophthalmopathy.

This clonotype was recorded a few times. V usage is TRBV30 and J usage is TRBJ1-1; D uncertain. The germline V gene has CDR1 GTSNPN and CDR2 SVGIG (reference sequence). V lost 1 base and J lost 4, with 10 bases in between. This CDR3 is built from 13 residues. The CDR3: CAWSGHRGTEAFF. The CDR3 DNA follows: TGTGCCTGGAGTGGTCATCGGGGCACTGAAGCTTTCTTT.

This clonotype was seen ten or more times. Written as DNA, the CDR3 is TGTGCCAGCAGTGGGACAGGGGAGGTTAATGAAAAACTGTTTTTT. Protein: CASSGTGEVNEKLFF. The V and J genes are TRBV2 and TRBJ1-4; 9 positions agree with TRBD1. The CDR3 extends over 15 amino acids. The germline V gene encodes CDR1 SNHLY and CDR2 FYNNEI. Losses at the gene ends were 4 bases for V and 4 bases for J; bases not matched to a gene: 4.

This clonotype was counted ten times or more. The chain is built from TRBV5-1 and TRBJ2-2; 7 bases agree with TRBD1. Germline V CDR1 and CDR2: SGHRS, YFSETQ. The CDR3 extends over 17 amino acids. V lost 4 bases to trimming and J lost 1 base; unmatched junction nucleotides: 10. CDR3 sequence (DNA): TGCGCCAGCAGCACCGATTGGGGGACAGTGAACACCGGGGAGCTGTTTTTT. Residues: CASSTDWGTVNTGELFF.

The chain has TRBV6-9 and TRBJ1-2; D gene ambiguous. Germline CDR1 is MNHGY and CDR2 is SVAAGI. The CDR3 is made up of 12 amino acids. V shed 3 bases and J shed 7 bases, with 9 bases lying between them. The CDR3 DNA is TGTGCCAGCAGTTACGATCCCACTGGCTACACCTTC. This encodes CASSYDPTGYTF.

The chain uses TRBV10-2 and TRBJ2-2; tentatively, D is TRBD2 (6 bases). Looked up from germline, CDR1 is WSHSY and CDR2 is SAAADI. The CDR3 loop spans 15 amino acids. V dropped 0 bases and J dropped 7 bases, with 12 bases sitting between them. In DNA, the CDR3 is TGCGCCAGCAGTGAGTCCTGGCGGGGTGTCGGGGAGCTGTTTTTT. It encodes CASSESWRGVGELFF.

This clonotype was picked up many times. The rearrangement uses TRBV30 and TRBJ2-7; 11 positions agree with TRBD2. CDR3 length: 16 residues. V lost 1 base, J lost 2 bases, and 7 bases stayed unmatched. Per germline, CDR1 GTSNPN and CDR2 SVGIG (reference sequence). The CDR3 loop reads CAWSGFGTSGTYEQYF. CDR3 DNA sequence: TGTGCCTGGAGTGGCTTTGGGACTAGCGGCACCTACGAGCAGTACTTC. Looking up the rest from reference TRBV30 and TRBJ2-7 gives the full variable domain: SQTIHQWPATLVQPVGSPLSLECTVEGTSNPNLYWYRQAAGRGLQLLFYSVGIGQISSEVPQNLSASRPQDRQFILSSKKLLLSDSGFYLCAWSGFGTSGTYEQYFGPGTRLTVT.

The chain recombines TRBV4-1 with TRBJ2-2; 10 bases line up with TRBD1. Germline V gene data show CDR1 as MGHRA and CDR2 as YSYEKL. The V gene end was trimmed by 2 bases and the J gene end by 10 bases; junction bases not matched to a gene: 4. The CDR3 is 14 amino acids. The DNA for the CDR3 is TGCGCCAGCAGCCAAAAGACAGGGGGCGTGGAGCTGTTTTTT. Translating it yields CASSQKTGGVELFF.

This clonotype was observed a handful of times. V usage is TRBV20-1 and J usage is TRBJ2-3; D perhaps matches TRBD2 (5 bases). V was shortened by 5 bases and J by 0 bases, with 9 bases between the two germline ends. The length of the CDR3 is 13 residues. The germline V gene has CDR1 DFQATT and CDR2 SNEGSKA (reference sequence). The CDR3: CSADGVSTDTQYF. The CDR3 DNA is TGCAGTGCTGACGGGGTTAGCACAGATACGCAGTATTTT.

The rearrangement joins TRBV20-1 to TRBJ2-1; 7 bases match TRBD2. J gave up 2 bases and V 6 bases, and 10 bases lay outside the gene matches. The CDR3 spans 15 residues. The germline V gene encodes CDR1 DFQATT and CDR2 SNEGSKA (reference sequence). The CDR3: CSAPGALATYNEQFF. CDR3 nucleotides: TGCAGTGCGCCCGGGGCACTAGCGACCTACAATGAGCAGTTCTTC.

This clonotype occurred many times. CDR3 in DNA: TGTGCCAGCAGCTTCCTCACTGCTAATGAGCAGTTCTTC. It encodes CASSFLTANEQFF. The gene calls are TRBV7-6 and TRBJ2-1; D not resolved. The CDR3 runs to 13 residues. Germline values: CDR1 SGHVS, CDR2 FNYEAQ. Trimming removed 3 bases from V and 7 bases from J, with 10 bases in between.

The table lists this clonotype with many counts. A junction end diverges from the germline sequence, so it may reflect a read error. This sequence joins TRBV11-2 and TRBJ1-4, with no clear D. Germline V gives CDR1 SGHAT, CDR2 FQNNGV. There are 14 residues in the CDR3. DNA for the CDR3: TGTGCCAGCAGCTTAGCTGCAACTAGTGAAAAACTGTTTTTT. This codes for CASSLAATSEKLFF. Full variable domain (outside the CDR3, taken from reference TRBV11-2 and TRBJ1-4): EAGVAQSPRYKIIEKRQSVAFWCNPISGHATLYWYQQILGQGPKLLIQFQNNGVVDDSQLPKDRFSAERLKGVDSTLKIQPAKLEDSAVYLCASSLAATSEKLFFGSGTQLSVL.

This clonotype was observed many times. The CDR3 DNA sequence: TGTGCCAGCAGCCAACGAGGGGGCTTAGGGGCCAAAAACATTCAGTACTTC. Protein product: CASSQRGGLGAKNIQYF. V usage is TRBV3-1 and J usage is TRBJ2-4; TRBD1 aligns across 7 bases. CDR1 and CDR2 from the germline V gene are LGHDT and YNNKEL (reference sequence). With 2 bases clipped from V and 1 base from J, the junction kept 8 bases outside the gene matches. The CDR3 is 17 amino acids.

CDR3 residues: CASSLDPLAQGTQYF. CDR3 coding DNA: TGTGCCAGCAGCTTAGACCCCCTCGCCCAGGGGACCCAGTACTTC. The chain links TRBV7-2 to TRBJ2-5, with TRBD1 as a possible D gene (5 bases). Germline V gene data show CDR1 as SGHTA and CDR2 as FQGNSA. There are 15 residues in the CDR3. The V end was cut by 1 base, the J end by 7 bases, with 16 bases between.

This clonotype came up a few times. The V and J genes are TRBV15 and TRBJ2-3; 8 nucleotides agree with TRBD1. V trimming: 3 bases; J trimming: 5 bases; junction bases outside the gene matches: 7. Germline V gene lookup returns CDR1 LNHNV and CDR2 YYDKDF (reference sequence). This CDR3 spans 15 amino acids. The CDR3 DNA reads as TGTGCCACCAGCAGCCTTGGACAGGGTTTAGATACGCAGTATTTT. This translates into CATSSLGQGLDTQYF.